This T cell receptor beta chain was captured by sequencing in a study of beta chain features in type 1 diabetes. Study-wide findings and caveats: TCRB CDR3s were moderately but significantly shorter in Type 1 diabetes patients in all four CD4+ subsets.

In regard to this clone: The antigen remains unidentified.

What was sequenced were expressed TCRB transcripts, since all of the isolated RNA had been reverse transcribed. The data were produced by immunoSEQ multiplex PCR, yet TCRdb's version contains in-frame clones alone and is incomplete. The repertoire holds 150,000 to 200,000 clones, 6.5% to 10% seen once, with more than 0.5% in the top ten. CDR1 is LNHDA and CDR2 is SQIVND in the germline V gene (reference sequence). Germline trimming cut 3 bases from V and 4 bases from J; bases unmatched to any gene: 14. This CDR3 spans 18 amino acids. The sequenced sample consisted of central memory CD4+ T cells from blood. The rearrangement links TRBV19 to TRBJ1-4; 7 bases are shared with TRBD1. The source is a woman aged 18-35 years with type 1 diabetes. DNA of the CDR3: TGTGCCAGTAGTATGATGCGCCCGGACAGGACTTTTAATGAAAAACTGTTTTTT. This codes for CASSMMRPDRTFNEKLFF.